The 26 T cell receptor beta chains below come from one sample, sequenced in a study of blood T cells in healthy people across ages. Alongside a J-beta primer mix, a sample-barcoded 5' primer served in a second PCR lasting 7 to 11 cycles. TCRdb ran MiXCR on the 5' RACE reads and lists one entry per CDR3 protein. The sample consists of about 1,600,000 distinct CDR3 sequences, around 42% of them appearing once. The specimen was blood. These receptors originate from a woman aged 18-35 years in good health.

The CDR3 nucleotides read TGTGCCAGCAGTTCCAGGGGGGCGAGGAACTATGGCTACACCTTC. As protein: CASSSRGARNYGYTF. The rearrangement uses TRBV28 and TRBJ1-2; 7 nucleotides line up with TRBD1. Germline CDR1 reads MDHEN; CDR2 reads SYDVKM. J was trimmed by 2 bases and V by 4 bases; bases with no gene match: 7. The CDR3 is 15 residues long.

This clonotype was observed a single time. The genes are TRBV3-1 and TRBJ1-1, with TRBD1 matching over 11 bases. CDR3 length: 12 amino acids. Germline CDR1 is LGHDT and CDR2 is YNNKEL (reference sequence). In nucleotides, the CDR3 is TGTGTAATTGGGACAGGGGGCACTGAAGCTTTCTTT. This translates into CVIGTGGTEAFF.

The V call is TRBV28, the J call TRBJ2-1; 11 bases match TRBD2. This CDR3 is built from 16 residues. After removal of 4 bases from V and 7 bases from J, the junction contained 9 bases not matched to a gene. The germline gives CDR1 MDHEN, CDR2 SYDVKM. This CDR3 reads CASSSPSGRLWNEQFF. For the CDR3, the DNA is TGTGCCAGCAGTTCCCCTAGCGGGAGGCTTTGGAATGAGCAGTTCTTC. Filled out from reference TRBV28 and TRBJ2-1, the complete variable domain reads DVKVTQSSRYLVKRTGEKVFLECVQDMDHENMFWYRQDPGLGLRLIYFSYDVKMKEKGDIPEGYSVSREKKERFSLILESASTNQTSMYLCASSSPSGRLWNEQFFGPGTRLTVL.

To note about this clonotype: A much larger clone sits a single nucleotide away, making a read error possible. This chain joins TRBV7-3 and TRBJ2-1; D may be TRBD2 (5 bases). Trimming stripped 5 bases from V and 3 bases from J, with 14 bases between. This CDR3 is 15 amino acids long. Germline V gene lookup returns CDR1 SGHTA and CDR2 FQGTGA. CDR3 amino acids: CASSPGGANYNEQFF. For the CDR3, the DNA is TGTGCCAGCAGCCCAGGAGGTGCAAACTACAATGAGCAGTTCTTC.

The CDR3 sequence: CASSYRTDRGPSYGYTF. CDR3 DNA: TGTGCCAGCAGTTACCGGACGGACAGGGGGCCTAGCTATGGCTACACCTTC. The chain couples TRBV6-5 to TRBJ1-2; 11 nucleotides align to TRBD1. In germline, CDR1 is MNHEY, CDR2 SVGAGI. The J segment lost 4 bases and the V segment lost 2 bases, leaving 9 bases of the junction unmatched. This CDR3 is 17 amino acids long.

The genes are TRBV6-5 and TRBJ2-1, with D possibly being TRBD1 or TRBD2 (5 bases each). V lost 8 bases and J lost 3, with 14 bases in between. The CDR3 covers 14 residues. Germline V gene lookup returns CDR1 MNHEY and CDR2 SVGAGI. This CDR3 reads CASSPGPVYNEQFF. The CDR3, as DNA: TGTGCCAGCTCACCGGGACCAGTCTACAATGAGCAGTTCTTC.

A note on this clonotype: One junction end disagrees with the germline gene, perhaps due to a read error. CDR3 sequence reads: CAGSQGVGRGIPNEQFF. The CDR3 DNA reads TGTGCCGGCAGTCAAGGGGTTGGCAGGGGTATCCCCAATGAGCAGTTCTTC. The rearrangement uses TRBV4-2 and TRBJ2-1, with D possibly being TRBD1 (6 bases). This CDR3 has 17 amino acids. Germline CDR1 reads LGHNA; CDR2 reads YNFKEQ.

The chain couples TRBV3-1 to TRBJ2-5; 7 bases agree with TRBD2. The J call is doubtful: the DNA matches TRBJ2-7 better. The CDR3 loop spans 15 amino acids. In germline, CDR1 is LGHDT, CDR2 YNNKEL (reference sequence). The CDR3 sequence is CASSHGAGDYYEQYF. The CDR3 DNA sequence: TGTGCCAGCAGCCATGGGGCGGGGGACTACTACGAGCAGTACTTC.

This clonotype showed up just a few times. This chain links TRBV29-1 with TRBJ2-6; D unresolved. In germline, CDR1 is SQVTM, CDR2 ANQGSEA. The CDR3 is 14 residues long. Deletions cut 2 bases from V and 0 bases from J, with 5 bases between. The CDR3 region is CSVEQYSGANVLTF. CDR3 bases: TGCAGCGTTGAACAGTACTCTGGGGCCAACGTCCTGACTTTC.

In its sample, this clonotype was seen a few times. The gene calls are TRBV20-1 and TRBJ1-5; 9 nucleotides agree with TRBD1. V was clipped by 2 bases and J by 4 bases; unmatched bases: 6. This CDR3 region has 15 residues. The germline CDR1 and CDR2 sequences are DFQATT and SNEGSKA (reference sequence). In DNA, the CDR3 is TGCAGTGCTAGACCTCAGACAGGGGGAAATCAGCCCCAGCATTTT. Encoded protein: CSARPQTGGNQPQHF.

V and J are TRBV7-8 and TRBJ2-2, with D perhaps matching TRBD2 (5 bases). Trimming took off 8 bases at V and 7 bases at J, with 17 bases between the two ends. Germline lookup yields CDR1 SGHVS and CDR2 FQNEAQ. The CDR3 consists of 14 residues. Here the CDR3 DNA reads TGTGCCAGCTCTAATGAGAGGGTTGGCGGGGAGCTGTTTTTT. Translated: CASSNERVGGELFF.

For this clonotype: Germline is not matched at one junction end, which may reflect a read error. V and J are TRBV20-1 and TRBJ2-6; 9 bases are a match to TRBD1. Germline assignment: CDR1 DFQATT and CDR2 SNEGSKA (reference sequence). The CDR3 has 16 residues. The CDR3 nucleotides are TGCAGTGCTAGAGCAATACAGGGGGCTGGGGCCAACGTCCCGACTTTC. Its protein product is CSARAIQGAGANVPTF.

This chain uses TRBV11-2 with TRBJ2-1; 9 bases align to TRBD2. The CDR3 extends over 13 amino acids. CDR1 is SGHAT and CDR2 is FQNNGV in the germline V gene. V was clipped by 5 bases and J by 10 bases; unmatched bases: 6. The CDR3 spells CASSPGAGGEQFF. In DNA, the CDR3 is TGTGCCAGCAGCCCCGGGGCGGGGGGGGAGCAGTTCTTC. The whole variable domain, remainder taken from reference TRBV11-2 and TRBJ2-1, is EAGVAQSPRYKIIEKRQSVAFWCNPISGHATLYWYQQILGQGPKLLIQFQNNGVVDDSQLPKDRFSAERLKGVDSTLKIQPAKLEDSAVYLCASSPGAGGEQFFGPGTRLTVL.

V is TRBV13 and J is TRBJ2-7, with D tentatively TRBD1 or TRBD2 (6 bases each). CDR1 PRHDT and CDR2 FYEKMQ come from the germline V gene (reference sequence). Trimming shortened V by 3 bases and J by 2 bases, and 20 bases separated the two germline ends. The CDR3 has 17 residues. CDR3 sequence: CASSLGAPGLQPYEQYF. DNA for the CDR3: TGTGCCAGCAGCTTGGGGGCCCCGGGACTCCAGCCCTACGAGCAGTACTTC. The entire variable domain, with the rest obtained from reference TRBV13 and TRBJ2-7, is as follows: AAGVIQSPRHLIKEKRETATLKCYPIPRHDTVYWYQQGPGQDPQFLISFYEKMQSDKGSIPDRFSAQQFSDYHSELNMSSLELGDSALYFCASSLGAPGLQPYEQYFGPGTRLTVT.

This clonotype has a count of ten or more. The chain couples TRBV7-2 to TRBJ2-7; D is uncertain. Germline-derived CDR1 and CDR2 are SGHTA and FQGNSA. With 2 bases removed from V and 3 bases from J, the gap between germline ends came to 8 bases. This CDR3 is built from 13 residues. The chain's CDR3 is CASSLISYYEQYF. Here the CDR3 DNA reads TGTGCCAGCAGCTTAATCTCCTACTACGAGCAGTACTTC.

The chain has TRBV7-9 and TRBJ1-6; maybe TRBD1 (5 bases). The ends were cut back, 1 base at V and 10 bases at J, with 11 bases in the middle. Germline CDR1 and CDR2: SEHNR and FQNEAQ (reference sequence). The CDR3 covers 14 residues. The CDR3 sequence: CASSLDGGKSPLHF. DNA for the CDR3: TGTGCCAGCAGCTTAGATGGGGGAAAGTCACCCCTCCACTTT. Complete variable domain (other parts from reference TRBV7-9 and TRBJ1-6): DTGVSQNPRHKITKRGQNVTFRCDPISEHNRLYWYRQTLGQGPEFLTYFQNEAQLEKSRLLSDRFSAERPKGSFSTLEIQRTEQGDSAMYLCASSLDGGKSPLHFGNGTRLTVT.

The chain links TRBV5-1 to TRBJ1-5, with unresolved D. The CDR3 length is 13 residues. CDR1 and CDR2 (germline): SGHRS, YFSETQ. V lost 6 bases and J lost 0, with 7 bases in between. The CDR3 sequence: CASKEDSNQPQHF. Here the CDR3 DNA reads TGCGCCAGCAAAGAGGATAGCAATCAGCCCCAGCATTTT.

This chain uses TRBV20-1 with TRBJ2-7; TRBD1 might be the D (6 bases). The germline V and J ends were trimmed by 1 base and 2 bases, with 9 bases remaining between them. Germline CDR1 reads DFQATT; CDR2 reads SNEGSKA (reference sequence). The CDR3 runs 13 residues. This chain's CDR3 is CSARAGTTYEQYF. Written as DNA, the CDR3 is TGCAGTGCTAGAGCCGGGACAACCTACGAGCAGTACTTC.

This clonotype was observed a handful of times. V usage is TRBV29-1 and J usage is TRBJ2-7, with D tentatively TRBD1 (5 bases). With 4 bases removed from V and 2 bases from J, the gap between germline ends came to 9 bases. The CDR3 consists of 12 residues. Per germline, CDR1 SQVTM and CDR2 ANQGSEA. The CDR3 protein is CSVVPGTYEQYF. In nucleotides, the CDR3 is TGCAGCGTTGTGCCAGGGACCTACGAGCAGTACTTC.

J is TRBJ1-1 and V is TRBV10-3; D remains unclear. Trimming cost V 0 bases and J 1 base, with 6 bases left between them. The germline CDR1 and CDR2 sequences are ENHRY and SYGVKD. The CDR3 extends over 14 amino acids. The CDR3 DNA reads as TGTGCCATCAGTGAGTCGGGCGCGAACACTGAAGCTTTCTTT. Translating it yields CAISESGANTEAFF.

The V gene is TRBV28, the J gene TRBJ2-7; 8 bases match TRBD1. This CDR3 spans 15 amino acids. CDR1 MDHEN and CDR2 SYDVKM come from the germline V gene. With 0 bases clipped from V and 3 bases from J, the junction kept 4 bases outside the gene matches. In DNA form, the CDR3 reads TGTGCCAGCAGTTTATGGGACAGGGATTACTACGAGCAGTACTTC. Its translation is CASSLWDRDYYEQYF.

This chain uses TRBV20-1 with TRBJ2-1; 9 bases match TRBD2. Germline CDR1 is DFQATT and CDR2 is SNEGSKA (reference sequence). This CDR3 has 17 residues. Trimming took 5 bases from V and 0 from J; bases not matched to a gene: 11. As DNA, the CDR3 is TGCAGTGCTTCACCGGTCCTAGCGGGGAACTCCTACAATGAGCAGTTCTTC. This gives the protein CSASPVLAGNSYNEQFF.

This chain uses TRBV20-1 with TRBJ2-1, with 13 bases aligning to TRBD2. Germline V gives CDR1 DFQATT, CDR2 SNEGSKA (reference sequence). V trimming: 1 base; J trimming: 8 bases; junction bases outside the gene matches: 11. The CDR3 length is 17 residues. The CDR3 sequence is CSARVESGLAGVDEQFF. The CDR3 coding sequence is TGCAGTGCTAGAGTAGAAAGTGGACTAGCGGGAGTCGATGAGCAGTTCTTC.

This sequence joins TRBV6-5 and TRBJ2-7, with TRBD2 matching 9 bases. Germline CDR1 is MNHEY and CDR2 is SVGAGI. This CDR3 spans 21 amino acids. The V gene end was trimmed by 4 bases and the J gene end by 7 bases; junction bases not matched to a gene: 29. The CDR3 bases are TGTGCCAGCAGTTGCAGATCTTGGGGGAGCGGGAGGTTTGTTTCGTACAATGAGCAGTACTTC. Its translation: CASSCRSWGSGRFVSYNEQYF.

The chain is built from TRBV11-2 and TRBJ2-1; D is possibly TRBD2 (5 bases). Trimming took off 5 bases at V and 9 bases at J, with 14 bases between the two ends. This CDR3 region has 13 residues. Germline V gene lookup returns CDR1 SGHAT and CDR2 FQNNGV. The CDR3 loop reads CASSKTGGGEQFF. Written as DNA, the CDR3 is TGTGCCAGCAGCAAGACTGGAGGCGGTGAGCAGTTCTTC.

The chain carries TRBV28 and TRBJ2-4; D remains unclear. Trimming cost V 6 bases and J 5 bases, with 14 bases left between them. Germline V lookup: CDR1 MDHEN, CDR2 SYDVKM. The CDR3 covers 14 residues. The CDR3 loop reads CASSPLGVENIQYF. CDR3 DNA: TGTGCCAGCAGCCCATTGGGTGTGGAAAACATTCAGTACTTC.